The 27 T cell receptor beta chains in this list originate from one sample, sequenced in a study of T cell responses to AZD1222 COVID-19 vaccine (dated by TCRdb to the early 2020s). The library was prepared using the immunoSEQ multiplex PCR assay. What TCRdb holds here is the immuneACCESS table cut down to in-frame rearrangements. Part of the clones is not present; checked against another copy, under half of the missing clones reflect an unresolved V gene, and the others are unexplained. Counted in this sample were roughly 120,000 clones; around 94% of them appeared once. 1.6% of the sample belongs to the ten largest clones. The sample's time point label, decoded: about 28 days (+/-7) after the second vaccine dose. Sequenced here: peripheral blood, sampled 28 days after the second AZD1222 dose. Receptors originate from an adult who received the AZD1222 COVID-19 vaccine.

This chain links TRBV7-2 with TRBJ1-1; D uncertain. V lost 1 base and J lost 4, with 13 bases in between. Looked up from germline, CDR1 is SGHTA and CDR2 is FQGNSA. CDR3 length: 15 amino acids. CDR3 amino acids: CASSLEGLPGTEAFF. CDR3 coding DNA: TGTGCCAGCAGCTTAGAAGGACTCCCGGGCACTGAAGCTTTCTTT.

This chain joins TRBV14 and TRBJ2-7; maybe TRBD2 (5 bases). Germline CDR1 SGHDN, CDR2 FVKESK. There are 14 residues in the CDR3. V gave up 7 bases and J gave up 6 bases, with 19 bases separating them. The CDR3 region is CASTASSTGLEQYF. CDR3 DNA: TGTGCCAGCACTGCTAGCAGTACGGGCCTCGAGCAGTACTTC.

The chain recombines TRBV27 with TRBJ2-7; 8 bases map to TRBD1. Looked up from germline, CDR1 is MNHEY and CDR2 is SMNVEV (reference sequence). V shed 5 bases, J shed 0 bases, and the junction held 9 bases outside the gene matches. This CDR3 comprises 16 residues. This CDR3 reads CASSKDDRGLSYEQYF. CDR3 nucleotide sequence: TGTGCCAGCAGTAAGGACGACAGGGGCCTCTCCTACGAGCAGTACTTC.

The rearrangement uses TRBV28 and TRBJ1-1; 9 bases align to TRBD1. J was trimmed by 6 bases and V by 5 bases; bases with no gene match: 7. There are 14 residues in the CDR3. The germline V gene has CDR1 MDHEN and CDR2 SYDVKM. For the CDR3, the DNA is TGTGCCAGCAGTCCTTACAGGGGGCTCGCTGAAGCTTTCTTT. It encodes CASSPYRGLAEAFF.

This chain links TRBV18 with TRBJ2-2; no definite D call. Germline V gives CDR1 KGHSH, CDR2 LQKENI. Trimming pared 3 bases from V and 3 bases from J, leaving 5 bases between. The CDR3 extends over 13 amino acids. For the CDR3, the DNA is TGTGCCAGCTCACCGAGATACACCGGGGAGCTGTTTTTT. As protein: CASSPRYTGELFF.

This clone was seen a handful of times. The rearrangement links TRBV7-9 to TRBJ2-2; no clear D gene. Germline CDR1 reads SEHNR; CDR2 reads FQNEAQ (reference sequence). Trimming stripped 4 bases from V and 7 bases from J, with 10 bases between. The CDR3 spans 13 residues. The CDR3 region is CASSWVEDGELFF. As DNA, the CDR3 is TGTGCCAGCAGCTGGGTTGAAGACGGGGAGCTGTTTTTT.

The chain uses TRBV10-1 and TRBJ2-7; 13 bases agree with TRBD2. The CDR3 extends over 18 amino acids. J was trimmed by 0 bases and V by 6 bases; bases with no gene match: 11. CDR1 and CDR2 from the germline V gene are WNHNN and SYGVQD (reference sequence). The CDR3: CASRWDRTSGSGSYEQYF. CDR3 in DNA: TGCGCCAGCAGATGGGACAGGACTAGCGGGAGCGGCTCCTACGAGCAGTACTTC.

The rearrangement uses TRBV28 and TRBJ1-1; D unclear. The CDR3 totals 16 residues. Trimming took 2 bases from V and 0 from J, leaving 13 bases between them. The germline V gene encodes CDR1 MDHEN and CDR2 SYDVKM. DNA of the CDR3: TGTGCCAGCAGTTTAGGTCTTGGTCAGATGAACACTGAAGCTTTCTTT. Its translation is CASSLGLGQMNTEAFF. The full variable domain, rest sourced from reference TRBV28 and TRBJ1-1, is DVKVTQSSRYLVKRTGEKVFLECVQDMDHENMFWYRQDPGLGLRLIYFSYDVKMKEKGDIPEGYSVSREKKERFSLILESASTNQTSMYLCASSLGLGQMNTEAFFGQGTRLTVV.

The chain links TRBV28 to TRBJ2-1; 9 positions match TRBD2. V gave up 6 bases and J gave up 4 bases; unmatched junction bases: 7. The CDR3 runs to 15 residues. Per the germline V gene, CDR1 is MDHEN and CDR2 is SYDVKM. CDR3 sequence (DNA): TGTGCCAGCAGCCCCAGGCTAGCGGGGTACAATGAGCAGTTCTTC. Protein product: CASSPRLAGYNEQFF.

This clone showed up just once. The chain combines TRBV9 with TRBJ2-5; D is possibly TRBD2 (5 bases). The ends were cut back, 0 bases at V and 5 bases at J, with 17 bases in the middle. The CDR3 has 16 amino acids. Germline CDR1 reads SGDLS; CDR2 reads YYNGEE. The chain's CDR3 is CASSVGRRPVGETQYF. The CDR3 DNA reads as TGTGCCAGCAGCGTAGGGAGGAGACCCGTCGGGGAGACCCAGTACTTC.

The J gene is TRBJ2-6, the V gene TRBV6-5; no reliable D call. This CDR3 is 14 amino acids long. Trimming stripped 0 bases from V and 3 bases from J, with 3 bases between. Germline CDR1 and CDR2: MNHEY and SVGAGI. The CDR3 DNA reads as TGTGCCAGCAGTTACTCGAGTGGGGCCAACGTCCTGACTTTC. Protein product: CASSYSSGANVLTF.

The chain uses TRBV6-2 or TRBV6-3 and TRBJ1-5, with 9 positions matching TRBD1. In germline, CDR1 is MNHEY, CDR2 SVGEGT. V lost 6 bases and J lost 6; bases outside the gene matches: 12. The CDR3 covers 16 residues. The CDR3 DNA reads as TGTGCCAGCAGCCCCTCCCGGGACAGGGTACTTCAGCCCCAGCATTTT. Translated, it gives CASSPSRDRVLQPQHF.

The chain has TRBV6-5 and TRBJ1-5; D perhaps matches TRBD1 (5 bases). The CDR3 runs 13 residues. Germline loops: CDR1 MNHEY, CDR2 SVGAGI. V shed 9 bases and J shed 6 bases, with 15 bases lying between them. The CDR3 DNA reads TGTGCCAGTTCAGACGGGGGAAGTCAGCCCCAGCATTTT. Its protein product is CASSDGGSQPQHF.

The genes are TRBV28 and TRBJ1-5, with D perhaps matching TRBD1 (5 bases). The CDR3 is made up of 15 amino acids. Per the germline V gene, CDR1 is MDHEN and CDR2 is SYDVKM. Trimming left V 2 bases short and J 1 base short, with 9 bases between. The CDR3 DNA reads TGTGCCAGCAGTTTAAGTCCAGGGAGCAATCAGCCCCAGCATTTT. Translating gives CASSLSPGSNQPQHF. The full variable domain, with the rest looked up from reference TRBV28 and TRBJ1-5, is DVKVTQSSRYLVKRTGEKVFLECVQDMDHENMFWYRQDPGLGLRLIYFSYDVKMKEKGDIPEGYSVSREKKERFSLILESASTNQTSMYLCASSLSPGSNQPQHFGDGTRLSIL.

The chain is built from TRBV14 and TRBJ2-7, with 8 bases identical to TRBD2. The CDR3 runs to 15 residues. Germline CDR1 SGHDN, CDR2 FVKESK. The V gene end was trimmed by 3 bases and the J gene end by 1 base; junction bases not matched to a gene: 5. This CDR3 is CASSQYSGTSYEQYF. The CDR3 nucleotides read TGTGCCAGCAGCCAGTATAGCGGGACATCCTACGAGCAGTACTTC.

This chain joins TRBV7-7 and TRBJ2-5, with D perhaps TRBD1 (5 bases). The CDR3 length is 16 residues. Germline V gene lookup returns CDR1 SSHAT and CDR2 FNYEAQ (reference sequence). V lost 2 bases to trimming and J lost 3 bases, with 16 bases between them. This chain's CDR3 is CASSLIAAGPKETQYF. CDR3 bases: TGTGCCAGCAGCTTAATCGCGGCAGGGCCGAAAGAGACCCAGTACTTC.

The CDR3 DNA follows: TGTGCCAGTAGTATAGGCCGGGACAGGGAGAGCGAAAGCAATCAGCCCCAGCATTTT. Translating it yields CASSIGRDRESESNQPQHF. This chain uses TRBV19 with TRBJ1-5; TRBD1 matches 9 bases. Looked up from germline, CDR1 is LNHDA and CDR2 is SQIVND (reference sequence). After removal of 1 base from V and 1 base from J, the junction contained 11 bases not matched to a gene. This CDR3 has 19 amino acids.

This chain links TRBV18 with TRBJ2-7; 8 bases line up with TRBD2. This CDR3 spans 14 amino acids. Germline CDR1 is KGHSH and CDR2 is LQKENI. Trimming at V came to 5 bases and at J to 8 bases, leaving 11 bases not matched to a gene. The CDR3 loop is CASSIAGGWEKQYF. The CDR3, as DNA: TGTGCCAGCTCAATCGCGGGAGGTTGGGAAAAGCAGTACTTC.

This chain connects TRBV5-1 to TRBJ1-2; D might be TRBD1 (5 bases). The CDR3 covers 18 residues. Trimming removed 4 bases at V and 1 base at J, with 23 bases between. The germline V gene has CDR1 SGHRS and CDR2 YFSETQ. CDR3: CASSPSGTDQDINYGYTF. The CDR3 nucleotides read TGCGCCAGCAGCCCGTCCGGGACGGATCAGGACATTAACTATGGCTACACCTTC.

As DNA, the CDR3 is TGTGCCAGCAGCTTAGAAGCGAGTTTGGATTCACCCCTCCACTTT. This codes for CASSLEASLDSPLHF. The genes are TRBV7-9 and TRBJ1-6; D gene uncertain. The CDR3 runs to 15 residues. Trimming removed 1 base at V and 8 bases at J, with 12 bases between. The germline V gene has CDR1 SEHNR and CDR2 FQNEAQ (reference sequence).

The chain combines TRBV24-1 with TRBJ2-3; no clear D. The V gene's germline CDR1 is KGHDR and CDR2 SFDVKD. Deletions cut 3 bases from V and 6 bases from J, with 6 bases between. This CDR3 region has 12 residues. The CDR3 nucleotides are TGTGCCACCAGTGATCAAGCGGATACGCAGTATTTT. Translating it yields CATSDQADTQYF.

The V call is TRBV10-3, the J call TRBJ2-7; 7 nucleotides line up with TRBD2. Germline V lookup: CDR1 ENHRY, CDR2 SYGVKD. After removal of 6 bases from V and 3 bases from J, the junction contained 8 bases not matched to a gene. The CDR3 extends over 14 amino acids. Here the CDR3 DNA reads TGTGCCATCAGGGACCAGCGGGATGACTACGAGCAGTACTTC. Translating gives CAIRDQRDDYEQYF.

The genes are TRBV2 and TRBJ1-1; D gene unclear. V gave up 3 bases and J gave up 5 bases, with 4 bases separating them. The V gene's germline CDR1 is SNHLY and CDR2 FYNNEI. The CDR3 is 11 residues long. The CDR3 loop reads CASSELTEAFF. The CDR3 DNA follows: TGTGCCAGCAGTGAGTTAACTGAAGCTTTCTTT.

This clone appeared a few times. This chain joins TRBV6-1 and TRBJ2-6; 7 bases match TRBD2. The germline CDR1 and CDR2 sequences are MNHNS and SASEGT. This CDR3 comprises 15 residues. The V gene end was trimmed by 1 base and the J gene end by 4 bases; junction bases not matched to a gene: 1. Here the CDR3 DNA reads TGTGCCAGCAGTGAAGGGGGGGGAGGGGCCAACGTCCTGACTTTC. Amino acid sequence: CASSEGGGGANVLTF.

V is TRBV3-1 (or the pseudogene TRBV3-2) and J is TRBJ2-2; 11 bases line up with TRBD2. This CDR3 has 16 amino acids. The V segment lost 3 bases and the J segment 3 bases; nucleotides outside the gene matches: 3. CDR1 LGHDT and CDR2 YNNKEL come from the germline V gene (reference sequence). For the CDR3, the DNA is TGTGCCAGCAGCCACTCGGGACTAGCGGACACCGGGGAGCTGTTTTTT. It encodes CASSHSGLADTGELFF.

CDR3 sequence reads: CASSGRQTGSNTEAFF. In DNA form, the CDR3 reads TGTGCCAGCAGTGGCCGACAGACAGGGAGCAACACTGAAGCTTTCTTT. This rearrangement joins TRBV25-1 to TRBJ1-1; 7 bases align to TRBD1. Germline V gene data show CDR1 as MGHDK and CDR2 as SYGVNS. The CDR3 is made up of 16 amino acids. V dropped 4 bases and J dropped 2; count of bases not matched to a gene: 10. Full variable domain (rest looked up from reference TRBV25-1 and TRBJ1-1): EADIYQTPRYLVIGTGKKITLECSQTMGHDKMYWYQQDPGMELHLIHYSYGVNSTEKGDLSSESTVSRIRTEHFPLTLESARPSHTSQYLCASSGRQTGSNTEAFFGQGTRLTVV.

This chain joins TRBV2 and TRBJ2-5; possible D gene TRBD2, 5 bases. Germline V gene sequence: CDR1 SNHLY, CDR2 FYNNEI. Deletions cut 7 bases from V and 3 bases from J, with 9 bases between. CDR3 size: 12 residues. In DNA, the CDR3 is TGTGCCAGCAATCTCGGGGAAGAGACCCAGTACTTC. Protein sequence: CASNLGEETQYF.